This T cell receptor beta chain was identified in a study of blood T cell repertoires in COVID-19 (dated by TCRdb to about 2020). Study-level background: The collaborator samples originated in the United States, Italy and Spain and spanned the acute and convalescent phases of COVID-19. The prospective study material was composed of cDNA or gDNA derived from T cells, B-cell-depleted T cells, or PBMCs. A de-identified subject ID, COVID-19 status, age in years and sex were almost always included in the sample metadata. The dataset comprised deeply sampled blood TCRbeta repertoires from subjects exposed to, actively infected with, or recovered from COVID-19. Samples came from the ongoing ImmuneRACE study (first 160 participants) plus 1,254 subjects from 6 global collaborators. The repertoires were released in a freely available public database intended as a resource for research on the immune response to SARS-CoV-2. Where available, HLA class I and class II types were taken from metadata supplied by the sample provider and were not determined by assay-based typing.

Samples from volunteer blood donors who had recovered from COVID-19 were contributed by a second Seattle source. Each collaborating institution followed its own protocols to collect whole blood in K2EDTA tubes. Collaborator samples were shipped for TCRbeta analysis as frozen whole blood, isolated PBMCs, or DNA extracted from either sample type. V drops 1 base and J drops 6 bases, leaving 11 bases in between. The CDR3 holds 14 amino acids from the cysteine to the phenylalanine. The sequence is cut down to CDR3 DNA, 42 bases in frame from base 1. CDR1 KGHDR and CDR2 SFDVKD are derived from the germline V gene. Beyond this particular receptor, the publication reports: How much clinical and demographic metadata was included differed by source and by participant, and the metadata was provided uncurated.

Worth noting for this clone: The clone's antigen remains unknown. No base qualities exist here, and no much larger clone lies one base off it.

TCRbeta CDR3 regions were amplified from genomic DNA using the immunoSEQ Assay, a bias-controlled multiplex PCR. Turning to the authors' computational methods: The number of nucleated cells in each sample was estimated from the amplification of reference gene primers within the assay. Sequence reads were collapsed and filtered to measure the absolute abundance of every unique TCRbeta CDR3 rearrangement. For each sample, productive Simpson clonality was calculated as the square root of Simpson's diversity index across productive rearrangements. The table comes from immuneACCESS by way of TCRdb, which keeps in-frame sequences with V and J called. Part of the clones is missing from these tables; in studies checked, under half for an unresolved V gene and the rest for unknown reasons. For V, J and clone size, that table is used; D and trimming come from the DNA. A total of roughly 250,000 clones appear in this sample, about 88% of them only once. 2% to 2.5% of the sample belongs to the ten largest clones.

The sequencing input was peripheral blood. The rearranged chain carries TRBV24-1 and TRBJ1-2; perhaps TRBD1 is the D gene, with 5 bases matching. The receptor's source is a woman aged 40 to 55 who had recovered from COVID-19. This receptor carries the CDR3 CATSDFVRVDGYTF. The nucleotide sequence reads TGTGCCACCAGTGATTTCGTCAGGGTGGATGGCTACACCTTC.